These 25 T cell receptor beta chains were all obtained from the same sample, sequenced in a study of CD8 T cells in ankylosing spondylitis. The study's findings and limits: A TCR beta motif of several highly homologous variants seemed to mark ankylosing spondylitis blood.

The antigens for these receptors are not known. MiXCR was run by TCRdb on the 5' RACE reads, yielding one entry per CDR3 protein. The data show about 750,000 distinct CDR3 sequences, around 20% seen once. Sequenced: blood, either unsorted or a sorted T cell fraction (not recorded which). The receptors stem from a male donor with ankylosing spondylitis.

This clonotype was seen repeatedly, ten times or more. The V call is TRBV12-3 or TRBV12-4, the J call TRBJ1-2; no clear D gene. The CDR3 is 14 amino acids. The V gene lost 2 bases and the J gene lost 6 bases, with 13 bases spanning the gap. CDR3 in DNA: TGTGCCAGCAGTTTAAGCCGTGGGAAGAATGGCTACACCTTC. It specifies CASSLSRGKNGYTF.

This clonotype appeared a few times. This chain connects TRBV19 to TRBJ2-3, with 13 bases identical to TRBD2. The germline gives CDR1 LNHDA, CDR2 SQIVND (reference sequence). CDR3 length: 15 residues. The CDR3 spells CATTRLAGGLDTQYF. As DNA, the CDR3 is TGTGCTACCACGCGACTAGCGGGAGGTTTGGATACGCAGTATTTT.

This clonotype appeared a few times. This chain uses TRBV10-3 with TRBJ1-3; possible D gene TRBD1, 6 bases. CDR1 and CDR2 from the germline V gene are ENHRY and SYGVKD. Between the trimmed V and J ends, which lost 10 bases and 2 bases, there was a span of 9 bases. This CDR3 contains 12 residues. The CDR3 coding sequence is TGTGCCACTACAGGGACTGGAAACACCATATATTTT. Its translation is CATTGTGNTIYF.

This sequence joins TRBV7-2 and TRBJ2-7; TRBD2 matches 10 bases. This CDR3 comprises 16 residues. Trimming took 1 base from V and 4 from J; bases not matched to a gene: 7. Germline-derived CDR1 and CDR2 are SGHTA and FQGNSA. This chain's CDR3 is CASSLVAGGGFYEQYF. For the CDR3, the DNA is TGTGCCAGCAGCTTAGTAGCGGGGGGAGGCTTTTACGAGCAGTACTTC.

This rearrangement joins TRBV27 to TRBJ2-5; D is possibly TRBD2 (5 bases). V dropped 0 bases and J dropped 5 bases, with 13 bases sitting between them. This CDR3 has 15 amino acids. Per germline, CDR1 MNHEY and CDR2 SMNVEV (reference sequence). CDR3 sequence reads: CASSLSDEGTETQYF. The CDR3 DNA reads TGTGCCAGCAGTTTATCGGATGAGGGAACGGAGACCCAGTACTTC.

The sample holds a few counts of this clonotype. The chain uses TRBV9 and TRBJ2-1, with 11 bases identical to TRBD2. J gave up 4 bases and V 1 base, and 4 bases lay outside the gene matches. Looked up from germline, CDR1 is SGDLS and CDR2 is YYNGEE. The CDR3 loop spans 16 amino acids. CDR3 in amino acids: CASSVSSGRNYNEQFF. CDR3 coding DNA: TGTGCCAGCAGCGTATCTAGCGGGAGGAATTACAATGAGCAGTTCTTC.

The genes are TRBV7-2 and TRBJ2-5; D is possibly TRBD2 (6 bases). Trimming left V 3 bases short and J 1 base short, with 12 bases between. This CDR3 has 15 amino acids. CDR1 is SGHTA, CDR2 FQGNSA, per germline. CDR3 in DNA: TGTGCCAGCAGCTTTGATAGCGGCGCCCAAGAGACCCAGTACTTC. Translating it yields CASSFDSGAQETQYF.

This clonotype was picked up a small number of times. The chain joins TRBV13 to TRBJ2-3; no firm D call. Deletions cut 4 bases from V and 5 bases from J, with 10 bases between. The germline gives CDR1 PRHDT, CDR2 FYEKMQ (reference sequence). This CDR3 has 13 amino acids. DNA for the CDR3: TGTGCCAGCAGCTCCCGGGTGGAAGATACGCAGTATTTT. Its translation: CASSSRVEDTQYF. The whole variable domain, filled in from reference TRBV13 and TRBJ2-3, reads AAGVIQSPRHLIKEKRETATLKCYPIPRHDTVYWYQQGPGQDPQFLISFYEKMQSDKGSIPDRFSAQQFSDYHSELNMSSLELGDSALYFCASSSRVEDTQYFGPGTRLTVL.

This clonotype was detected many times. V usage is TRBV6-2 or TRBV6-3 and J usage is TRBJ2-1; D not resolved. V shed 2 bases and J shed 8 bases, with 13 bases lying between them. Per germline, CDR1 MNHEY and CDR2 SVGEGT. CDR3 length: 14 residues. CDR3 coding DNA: TGTGCCAGCAGTTACACGGAAGCTTTCGATGAGCAGTTCTTC. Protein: CASSYTEAFDEQFF.

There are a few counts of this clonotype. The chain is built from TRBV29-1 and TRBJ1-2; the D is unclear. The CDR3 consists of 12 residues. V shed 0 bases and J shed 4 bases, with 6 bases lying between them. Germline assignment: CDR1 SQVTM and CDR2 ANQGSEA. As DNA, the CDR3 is TGCAGCGTTGAAGAGTCGGCCTATGGCTACACCTTC. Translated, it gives CSVEESAYGYTF.

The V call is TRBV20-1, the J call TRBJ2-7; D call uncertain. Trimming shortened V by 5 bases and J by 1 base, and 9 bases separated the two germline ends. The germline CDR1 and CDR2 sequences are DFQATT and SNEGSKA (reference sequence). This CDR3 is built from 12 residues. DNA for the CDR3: TGCAGTGCTGCCTATTATTCCTACGAGCAGTACTTC. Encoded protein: CSAAYYSYEQYF.

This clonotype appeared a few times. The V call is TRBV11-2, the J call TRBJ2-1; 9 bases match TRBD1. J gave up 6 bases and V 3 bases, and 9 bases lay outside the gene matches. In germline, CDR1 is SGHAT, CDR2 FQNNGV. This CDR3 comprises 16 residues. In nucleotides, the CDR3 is TGTGCCAGCAGCTTGACCTCGGGACAGGGAGTCAATGAGCAGTTCTTC. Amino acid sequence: CASSLTSGQGVNEQFF. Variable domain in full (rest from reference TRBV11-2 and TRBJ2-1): EAGVAQSPRYKIIEKRQSVAFWCNPISGHATLYWYQQILGQGPKLLIQFQNNGVVDDSQLPKDRFSAERLKGVDSTLKIQPAKLEDSAVYLCASSLTSGQGVNEQFFGPGTRLTVL.

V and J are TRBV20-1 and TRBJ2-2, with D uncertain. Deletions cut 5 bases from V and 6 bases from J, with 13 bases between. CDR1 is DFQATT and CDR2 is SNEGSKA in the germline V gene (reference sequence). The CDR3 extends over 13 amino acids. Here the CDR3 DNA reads TGCAGTGCTTCACCTCGGCAGGCCGGGGAGCTGTTTTTT. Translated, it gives CSASPRQAGELFF.

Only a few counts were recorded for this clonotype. CDR3 protein: CASSDGRRAGELFF. The CDR3 DNA reads as TGTGCCAGCAGTGACGGTAGAAGGGCCGGGGAGCTGTTTTTT. The rearrangement links TRBV25-1 to TRBJ2-2; no firm D call. The V gene's germline CDR1 is MGHDK and CDR2 SYGVNS. The CDR3 length is 14 residues. Trimming took 3 bases from V and 6 from J, leaving 11 bases between them.

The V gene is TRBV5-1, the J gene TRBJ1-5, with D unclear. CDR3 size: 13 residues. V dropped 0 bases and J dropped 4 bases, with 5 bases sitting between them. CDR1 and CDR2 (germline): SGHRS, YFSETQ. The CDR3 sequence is CASSLAVNQPQHF. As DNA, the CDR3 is TGCGCCAGCAGCTTGGCCGTGAATCAGCCCCAGCATTTT.

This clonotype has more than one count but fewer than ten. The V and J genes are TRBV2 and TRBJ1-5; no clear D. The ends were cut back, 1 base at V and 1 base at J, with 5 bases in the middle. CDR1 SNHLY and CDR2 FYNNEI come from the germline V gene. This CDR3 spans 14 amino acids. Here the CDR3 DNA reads TGTGCCAGCAGTGAAGGGCAGAGCAATCAGCCCCAGCATTTT. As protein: CASSEGQSNQPQHF. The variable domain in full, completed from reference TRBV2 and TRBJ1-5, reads EPEVTQTPSHQVTQMGQEVILRCVPISNHLYFYWYRQILGQKVEFLVSFYNNEISEKSEIFDDQFSVERPDGSNFTLKIRSTKLEDSAMYFCASSEGQSNQPQHFGDGTRLSIL.

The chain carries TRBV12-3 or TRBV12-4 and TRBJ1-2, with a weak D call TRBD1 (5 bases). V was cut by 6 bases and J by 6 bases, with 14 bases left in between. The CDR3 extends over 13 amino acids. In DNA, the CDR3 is TGTGCCAGCAGAGGGGTTCCCCTCGATGGCTACACCTTC. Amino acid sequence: CASRGVPLDGYTF.

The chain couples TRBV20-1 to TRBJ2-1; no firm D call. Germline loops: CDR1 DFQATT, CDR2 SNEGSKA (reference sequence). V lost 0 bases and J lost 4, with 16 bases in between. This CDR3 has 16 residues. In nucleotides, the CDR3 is TGCAGTGCTAGAGATTGGAGAGGTCCGGAGTACAATGAGCAGTTCTTC. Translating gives CSARDWRGPEYNEQFF.

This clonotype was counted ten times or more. CDR3 sequence: CASSQGGGTGELFF. CDR3 nucleotide sequence: TGTGCCAGCAGCCAGGGGGGGGGCACCGGGGAGCTGTTTTTT. The chain is built from TRBV12-3 or TRBV12-4 and TRBJ2-2; D tentatively fits TRBD1 or TRBD2 (7 bases each). The CDR3 contains 14 residues. V lost 6 bases to trimming and J lost 4 bases, with 12 bases between them.

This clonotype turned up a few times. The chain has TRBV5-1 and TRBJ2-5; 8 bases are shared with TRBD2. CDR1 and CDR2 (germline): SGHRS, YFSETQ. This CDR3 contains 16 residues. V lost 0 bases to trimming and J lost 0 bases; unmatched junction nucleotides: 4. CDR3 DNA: TGCGCCAGCAGCTTGGAGGTTAGCGGGAACCAAGAGACCCAGTACTTC. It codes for CASSLEVSGNQETQYF.

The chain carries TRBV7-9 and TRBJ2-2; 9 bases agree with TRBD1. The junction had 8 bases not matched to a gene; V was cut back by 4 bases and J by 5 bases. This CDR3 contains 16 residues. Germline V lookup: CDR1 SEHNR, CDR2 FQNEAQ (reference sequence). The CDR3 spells CASSSPQGAWTGELFF. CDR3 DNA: TGTGCCAGCAGCTCGCCACAGGGGGCGTGGACCGGGGAGCTGTTTTTT.

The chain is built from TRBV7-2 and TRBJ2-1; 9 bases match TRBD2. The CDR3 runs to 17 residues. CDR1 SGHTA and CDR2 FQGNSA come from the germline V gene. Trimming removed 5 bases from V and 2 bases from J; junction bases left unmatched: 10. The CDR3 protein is CASSLSGTSSTYNEQFF. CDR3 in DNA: TGTGCCAGCAGCCTTTCCGGGACTAGCTCCACCTACAATGAGCAGTTCTTC.

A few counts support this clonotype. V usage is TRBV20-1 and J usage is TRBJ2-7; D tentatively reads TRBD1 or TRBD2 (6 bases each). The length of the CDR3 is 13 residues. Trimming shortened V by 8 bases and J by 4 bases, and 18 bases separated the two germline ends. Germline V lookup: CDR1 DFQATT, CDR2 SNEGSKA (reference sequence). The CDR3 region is CSPKGGIGYEQYF. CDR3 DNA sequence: TGCAGTCCAAAAGGGGGGATCGGGTACGAGCAGTACTTC.

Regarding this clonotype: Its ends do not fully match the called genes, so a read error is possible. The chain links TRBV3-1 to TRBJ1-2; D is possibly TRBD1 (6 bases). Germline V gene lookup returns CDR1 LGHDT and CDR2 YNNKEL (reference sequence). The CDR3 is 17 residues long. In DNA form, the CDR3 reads TGTACCAGCAGCTCCGGAGGGGGGGTACCTTTTACCTATGGCTACACCTTC. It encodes CTSSSGGGVPFTYGYTF.

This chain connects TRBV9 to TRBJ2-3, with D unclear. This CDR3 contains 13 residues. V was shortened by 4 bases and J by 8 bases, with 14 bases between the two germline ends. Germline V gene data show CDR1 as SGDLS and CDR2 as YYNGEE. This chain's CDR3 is CASSTEGSGTQYF. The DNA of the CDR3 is TGTGCCAGCAGCACCGAAGGCTCGGGTACGCAGTATTTT.